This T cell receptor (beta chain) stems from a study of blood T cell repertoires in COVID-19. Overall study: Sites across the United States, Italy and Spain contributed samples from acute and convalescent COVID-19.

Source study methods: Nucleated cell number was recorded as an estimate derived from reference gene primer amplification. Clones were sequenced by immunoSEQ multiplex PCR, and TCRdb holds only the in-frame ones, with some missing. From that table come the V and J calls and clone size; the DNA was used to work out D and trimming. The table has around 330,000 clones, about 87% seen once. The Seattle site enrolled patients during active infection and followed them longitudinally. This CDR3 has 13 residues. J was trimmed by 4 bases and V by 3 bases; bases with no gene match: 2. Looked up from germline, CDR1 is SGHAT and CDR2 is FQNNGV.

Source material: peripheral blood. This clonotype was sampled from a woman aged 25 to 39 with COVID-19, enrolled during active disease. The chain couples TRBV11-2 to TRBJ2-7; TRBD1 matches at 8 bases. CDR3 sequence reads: CASSFHRGYEQYF. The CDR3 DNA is TGTGCCAGCAGCTTCCACAGGGGGTACGAGCAGTACTTC.